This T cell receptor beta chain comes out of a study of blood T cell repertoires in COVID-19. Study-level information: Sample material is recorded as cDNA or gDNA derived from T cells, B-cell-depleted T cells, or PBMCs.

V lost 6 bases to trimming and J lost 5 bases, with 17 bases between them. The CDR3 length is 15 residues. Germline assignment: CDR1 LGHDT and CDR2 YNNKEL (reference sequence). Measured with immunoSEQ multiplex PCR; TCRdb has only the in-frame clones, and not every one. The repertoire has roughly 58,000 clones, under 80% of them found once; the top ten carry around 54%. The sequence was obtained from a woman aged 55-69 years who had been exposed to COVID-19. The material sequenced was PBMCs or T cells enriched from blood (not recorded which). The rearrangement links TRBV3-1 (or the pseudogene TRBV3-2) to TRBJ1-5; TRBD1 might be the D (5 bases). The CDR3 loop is CASSPDSVTHQPQHF. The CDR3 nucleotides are TGTGCCAGCAGTCCCGACAGTGTCACGCATCAGCCCCAGCATTTT.